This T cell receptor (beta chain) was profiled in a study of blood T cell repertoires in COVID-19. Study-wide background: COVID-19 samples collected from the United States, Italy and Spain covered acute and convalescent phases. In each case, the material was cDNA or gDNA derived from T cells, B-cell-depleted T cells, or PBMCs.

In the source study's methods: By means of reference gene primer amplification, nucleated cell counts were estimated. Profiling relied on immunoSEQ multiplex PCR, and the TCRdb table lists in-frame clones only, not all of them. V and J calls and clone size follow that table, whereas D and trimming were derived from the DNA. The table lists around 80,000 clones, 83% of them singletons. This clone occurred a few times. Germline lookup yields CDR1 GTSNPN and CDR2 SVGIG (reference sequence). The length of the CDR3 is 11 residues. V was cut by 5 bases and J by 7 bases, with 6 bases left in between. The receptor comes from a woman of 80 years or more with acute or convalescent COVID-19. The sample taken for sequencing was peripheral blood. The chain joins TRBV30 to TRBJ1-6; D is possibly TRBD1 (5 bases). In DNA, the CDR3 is TGTGCCTGGGCAGGGAATTCACCCCTCCACTTT. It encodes CAWAGNSPLHF.